The 9 T cell receptor beta chains listed next were all sequenced from one sample in a study of CD8 T cells in ankylosing spondylitis. These TCRs are of unknown antigen specificity. Study conclusions and caveats: Ankylosing spondylitis blood appeared to be characterized by a TCR beta motif of several highly homologous variants.

TCRdb re-called the 5' RACE reads through MiXCR, storing one row per CDR3 protein. The sample has roughly 670,000 distinct CDR3 sequences; about 20% are singletons. The specimen sequenced was blood, either unsorted or a sorted T cell fraction (not recorded which). The receptors were gathered from a male donor with ankylosing spondylitis.

This chain links TRBV20-1 with TRBJ2-3; weak D call: TRBD1 (6 bases). Germline-derived CDR1 and CDR2 are DFQATT and SNEGSKA (reference sequence). Trimming stripped 1 base from V and 4 bases from J, with 15 bases between. There are 15 residues in the CDR3. The CDR3 here is CSARGRQVGPDTQYF. CDR3 in DNA: TGCAGTGCTAGAGGGAGACAGGTCGGCCCAGATACGCAGTATTTT.

This chain joins TRBV20-1 and TRBJ2-5; 8 bases are a match to TRBD1. The CDR3 loop spans 17 amino acids. The J segment lost 4 bases and the V segment lost 2 bases, leaving 15 bases of the junction unmatched. In germline, CDR1 is DFQATT, CDR2 SNEGSKA (reference sequence). CDR3: CSARFHFGQGGRETQYF. The DNA of the CDR3 is TGCAGTGCTAGATTTCACTTCGGACAGGGAGGTCGAGAGACCCAGTACTTC.

The chain employs TRBV6-1 and TRBJ1-5, with TRBD1 identical over 7 bases. Germline V gene sequence: CDR1 MNHNS, CDR2 SASEGT. CDR3 size: 15 residues. J was trimmed by 1 base and V by 6 bases; bases with no gene match: 6. CDR3 nucleotide sequence: TGTGCCAGCAGGCCTCAGGGGGTGAGCAATCAGCCCCAGCATTTT. Its translation is CASRPQGVSNQPQHF.

On this clonotype: One end of the junction fails to match germline, which may point to a read error. The DNA for the CDR3 is TGTGCCAGCAGTCAAGCGGGGGGGCCTCGGAATGAGCAGTTCTTC. Its translation is CASSQAGGPRNEQFF. The genes are TRBV6-1 and TRBJ2-1; 10 bases agree with TRBD2. There are 15 residues in the CDR3. The V gene's germline CDR1 is MNHNS and CDR2 SASEGT.

The chain employs TRBV6-5 and TRBJ1-2, with D unclear. Between the trimmed V and J ends, which lost 0 bases and 7 bases, there was a span of 15 bases. Germline assignment: CDR1 MNHEY and CDR2 SVGAGI. The CDR3 covers 15 residues. The CDR3 DNA reads TGTGCCAGCAGTTACTCGAGTAGCGGGGTAGCTGGCTACACCTTC. Its protein product is CASSYSSSGVAGYTF.

In its sample, this clonotype was seen a few times. The rearrangement links TRBV7-6 to TRBJ1-2; D perhaps matches TRBD1 (6 bases). Trimming removed 1 base from V and 8 bases from J, with 20 bases in between. Germline V lookup: CDR1 SGHVS, CDR2 FNYEAQ. The CDR3 has 16 amino acids. CDR3 sequence reads: CASSLEQGLYVRGYTF. CDR3 sequence (DNA): TGTGCCAGCAGCTTAGAACAGGGCCTCTATGTAAGAGGCTACACCTTC.

This clonotype showed up just a few times. The chain couples TRBV6-2 or TRBV6-3 to TRBJ2-1, with TRBD2 matching 8 bases. The germline V gene encodes CDR1 MNHEY and CDR2 SVGEGT. This CDR3 contains 16 residues. V lost 4 bases, J lost 4 bases, and 9 bases stayed unmatched. CDR3 protein: CASSLYGASGYNEQFF. For the CDR3, the DNA is TGTGCCAGCAGTTTGTACGGGGCTAGCGGGTACAATGAGCAGTTCTTC.

This clonotype has only a few counts. The genes are TRBV28 and TRBJ2-7, with 7 bases identical to TRBD1. The trim removed 4 bases at V and 0 bases at J, leaving 9 bases unmatched. The CDR3 is 16 amino acids. Germline CDR1 is MDHEN and CDR2 is SYDVKM. CDR3 in DNA: TGTGCCAGCAGTTACTTTCACAGGGGTGGCTCCTACGAGCAGTACTTC. This translates into CASSYFHRGGSYEQYF.

This clonotype was observed at least ten times. The chain employs TRBV5-1 and TRBJ2-1; 7 nucleotides align to TRBD2. CDR3 length: 14 amino acids. V lost 3 bases, J lost 0 bases, and 0 bases stayed unmatched. Per germline, CDR1 SGHRS and CDR2 YFSETQ. The chain's CDR3 is CASSSSGSYNEQFF. CDR3 sequence (DNA): TGCGCCAGCAGCTCTAGCGGCTCCTACAATGAGCAGTTCTTC.